Detailed here is one TCR beta chain. Antigen unknown. The TCRbeta library was prepared with unique molecular identifiers. TCRdb reprocessed the PCR reads via MiXCR and lists one record per CDR3 protein. The table lists 450,000 to 550,000 distinct CDR3 sequences, over 10% of them singletons, with approximately 14% in the top ten. The data were taken from a study of T-cell reconstitution after alpha-beta-depleted transplantation in children. This CDR3 has 14 amino acids. Trimming stripped 1 base from V and 6 bases from J, with 10 bases between. CDR1 and CDR2 from the germline V gene are SEHNR and FQNEAQ (reference sequence). Regarding the study as a whole: The main origin of T-cell counts and diversity one year after transplant was newly produced T cells.

The sequence was obtained from a female patient aged 2 to 10 who had a stem cell transplant for aplastic anemia, so the T cells may come from the graft donor. The input for sequencing was PBMCs, mostly from graft donor cells, taken 180 days after TCRalphabeta/CD19-depleted stem cell transplant. V gene TRBV7-9 combines with J gene TRBJ2-1; TRBD2 might be the D (5 bases). The CDR3 is CASSLGVAPNEQFF. In DNA form, the CDR3 reads TGTGCCAGCAGCTTAGGGGTAGCGCCCAATGAGCAGTTCTTC.